Listed below are T cell receptor beta chains from one sample, sequenced in a study of shared clonotypes between healthy human individuals. Sequencing was performed with immunoSEQ multiplex PCR; in TCRdb, only in-frame clones are kept and a portion is missing. The data contain around 700,000 clones, approximately 75% of them seen just once; the ten biggest clones take up 1.8%. The specimen was memory CD4+ T cells sorted from blood. The origin of the receptors is a woman aged 25 to 45 in good health. CDR3s include the opening cysteine and the closing phenylalanine or tryptophan. A D gene is named only where the DNA matches it firmly. Some rows mark clone size as missing; the rest say once, few, many or name a class of expanded clone.

v_gene	j_gene	d_gene	abundance	CDR3nt	CDR3aa
TRBV28	TRBJ2-1	TRBD2	.	TGTGCCAGCAGTTTTGCTAGCGGGAGTCATGAGCAGTTCTTC	CASSFASGSHEQFF
TRBV5-1	TRBJ1-2	.	.	TGCGCCAGCAGCTTAGGTGGGGGCTTAAACTATGGCTACACCTTC	CASSLGGGLNYGYTF
TRBV6-1	TRBJ1-1	.	.	TGTGCCAGCACCCCCCGGGGGAACACTGAAGCTTTCTTT	CASTPRGNTEAFF
TRBV5-1	TRBJ2-1	.	few	TGCGCCAGCAGCTCTTCTAGTGCTTCCTACAATGAGCAGTTCTTC	CASSSSSASYNEQFF
TRBV30	TRBJ1-2	TRBD1	.	TGTGCCTGGAAGAAGGGGACAGGGGGCGTCTATGGCTACACCTTC	CAWKKGTGGVYGYTF
TRBV5-1	TRBJ2-1	TRBD1	.	TGCGCCAGCAGCTTGGAAGGACAGGAGGCTTTTGATGAGCAGTTCTTC	CASSLEGQEAFDEQFF
TRBV10-2	TRBJ2-3	.	.	TGCGCCACCGCGGGTTTCACAGATACGCAGTATTTT	CATAGFTDTQYF
TRBV2	TRBJ2-7	.	few	TGTGCCAGCAGCGCTCTGAGTGGAATCACCTACGAGCAGTACTTC	CASSALSGITYEQYF
TRBV27	TRBJ1-5	TRBD1	.	TGTGCCAGCAGTGGAGGGACAGGGGGCTTTGAGCCCCAGCATTTT	CASSGGTGGFEPQHF
TRBV5-1	TRBJ2-1	TRBD2	few	TGCGCCAGCTGGACTAGCGGAACCTACAATGAGCAGTTCTTC	CASWTSGTYNEQFF
TRBV27	TRBJ2-1	TRBD2	.	TGTGCCAGCAGTTTAGGCCTAGCGGGAGGCAATGAGCAGTTCTTC	CASSLGLAGGNEQFF
TRBV5-6	TRBJ1-1	.	few	TGTGCCAGCAGCATCCGGGGTCGGAACACTGAAGCTTTCTTT	CASSIRGRNTEAFF
TRBV28	TRBJ2-6	.	.	TGTGCCAGCAGTTTAGCAGGTGGACTCTCTGGGGCCAACGTCCTGACTTTC	CASSLAGGLSGANVLTF
TRBV4-1	TRBJ1-2	.	.	TGCGCCAGCAGCCAAGAATCTCCAGTCAACTATGGCTACACCTTC	CASSQESPVNYGYTF
TRBV4-2	TRBJ1-5	.	.	TGTGCCAGCAGCCAAGCACAGCTTAGCAATCAGCCCCAGCATTTT	CASSQAQLSNQPQHF
TRBV2	TRBJ2-7	TRBD1	.	TGTGCCAGCAATGTGGACAGGGAAGGCGAGCAGTACTTC	CASNVDREGEQYF
TRBV18	TRBJ2-5	TRBD1	.	TGTGCCAGCTCTCGCAACTCCGGGACAGCCCAAGAGACCCAGTACTTC	CASSRNSGTAQETQYF
TRBV18	TRBJ2-5	TRBD1	.	TGTGCCAGCTCACGACAAACAGGGGTCCAAGAGACCCAGTACTTC	CASSRQTGVQETQYF
TRBV7-9	TRBJ1-4	.	few	TGTGCCAGCAGCTTAGCGCGGGGGAAGGGTGAAAAACTGTTTTTT	CASSLARGKGEKLFF
TRBV10-2	TRBJ1-5	.	once	TGCGCCAGCAGTGACATGGGCAGGGGATATAGCAATCAGCCCCAGCATTTT	CASSDMGRGYSNQPQHF
TRBV10-3	TRBJ2-2	TRBD2	.	TGTGCCATCAGTGAGTATGGGACTAGCGGGAGTTTCACCGGGGAGCTGTTTTTT	CAISEYGTSGSFTGELFF
TRBV5-4	TRBJ2-7	.	.	TGTGCCAGCAGCTTGGGAGGGGTTTACGAGCAGTACTTC	CASSLGGVYEQYF
TRBV5-1	TRBJ2-1	TRBD1	.	TGCGCCAGCAGCATATTAGCGGGACAGGGGGACAATGAGCAGTTCTTC	CASSILAGQGDNEQFF
TRBV5-1	TRBJ1-2	.	.	TGCGCCAGCAGCTTGGGCCAGGGGAACTATGGCTACACCTTC	CASSLGQGNYGYTF
TRBV28	TRBJ2-7	.	.	TGTGCCAGCATGGTCATGGTAGGGTCAACCGAGCAGTACTTC	CASMVMVGSTEQYF
TRBV5-1	TRBJ2-2	TRBD2	.	TGCGCCAGCAGCGAGGGACTAGCGGGAGTAGGTACCGGGGAGCTGTTTTTT	CASSEGLAGVGTGELFF
TRBV7-6	TRBJ2-3	TRBD2	few	TGTGCCAGCACCCCCGGGGGGGCTAGCGGGATCGTAGATACGCAGTATTTT	CASTPGGASGIVDTQYF
TRBV11-2	TRBJ1-1	.	few	TGTGCCAGCAGCGGCTACAGGGTATCCAAGGGGAACACTGAAGCTTTCTTT	CASSGYRVSKGNTEAFF
TRBV13	TRBJ2-7	TRBD2	.	TGTGCCAGCAGCTTAGGCCTAACCAGCGGGAGATCCTCCTACGAGCAGTACTTC	CASSLGLTSGRSSYEQYF
TRBV7-9	TRBJ2-3	.	.	TGTGCCAGCAGCCGCGACACCCTGGGCACAGATACGCAGTATTTT	CASSRDTLGTDTQYF
TRBV5-1	TRBJ2-1	.	.	TGCGCCAGCAGCTCCCTAGCGCACTCCTACAATGAGCAGTTCTTC	CASSSLAHSYNEQFF
TRBV7-9	TRBJ1-1	TRBD1	.	TGTGCCAGCAGCTCCGCGACAGGGGGCACCCCCGAAGCTTTCTTT	CASSSATGGTPEAFF
TRBV5-6	TRBJ2-2	TRBD1	.	TGTGCCAGCAGCTTGCTGGACAGGGGGTCCGGGGAGCTGTTTTTT	CASSLLDRGSGELFF
TRBV28	TRBJ2-7	TRBD1	.	TGTGCCAGCAGACGCGGACAGGGGGCGTTCTACGAGCAGTACTTC	CASRRGQGAFYEQYF
TRBV25-1	TRBJ1-6	.	.	TGTGCCAGCAGTGAAAGGGGATTGGATTCACCCCTCCACTTT	CASSERGLDSPLHF
TRBV7-2	TRBJ1-2	.	.	TGTGCCAGCAGCCCCGGAGGGTCCGGGGTGGGATTTGGCTACACCTTC	CASSPGGSGVGFGYTF
TRBV10-1	TRBJ2-5	.	.	TGCGCCAGCAAGGTGCACCTTGATGAACAAGAGACCCAGTACTTC	CASKVHLDEQETQYF
TRBV2	TRBJ2-3	.	.	TGTGCCAGCAGGGATAGCGGAACTAGCACAGATACGCAGTATTTT	CASRDSGTSTDTQYF
TRBV5-1	TRBJ2-7	.	few	TGCGCCAGCAGTGAGGGCACCTCCTACGAGCAGTACTTC	CASSEGTSYEQYF
TRBV7-8	TRBJ1-1	.	.	TGTGCCAGCATCGGGACCGATGAAGCTTTCTTT	CASIGTDEAFF
TRBV7-2	TRBJ1-5	.	few	TGTGCCAGCAGCTTAGGCAGCACCACCAATCAGCCCCAGCATTTT	CASSLGSTTNQPQHF
TRBV5-6	TRBJ1-2	TRBD1	.	TGTGCCAGCAGCTTGGTCTTAGGGGGCGGCAACTATGGCTACACCTTC	CASSLVLGGGNYGYTF
TRBV28	TRBJ2-2	TRBD1	.	TGTGCCAGCAAAGCCGGGACAGGGGAGACCGGGGAGCTGTTTTTT	CASKAGTGETGELFF
TRBV15	TRBJ2-3	TRBD1	.	TGTGCCACCAGGGTAGGGGGCCTGGACACAGATACGCAGTATTTT	CATRVGGLDTDTQYF
TRBV2	TRBJ2-3	TRBD2	.	TGTGCCAGCAGGGGGGAAAGCGGGAGACATACGCAGTATTTT	CASRGESGRHTQYF
TRBV11-2	TRBJ2-1	.	many	TGTGCCAGCAGCTTAGGGCGGAAGACTTACAACTCCTACAATGAGCAGTTCTTC	CASSLGRKTYNSYNEQFF
TRBV10-3	TRBJ2-7	TRBD2	once	TGTGCCATCAGCCCCGGACTAGCGGGAGGGTACGAGCAGTACTTC	CAISPGLAGGYEQYF
TRBV21-1	TRBJ1-2	.	.	TGTGCCAGCAGCCACACGGGCGCTCCACGATTCTATGGCTACACCTTC	CASSHTGAPRFYGYTF
TRBV5-1	TRBJ2-1	.	few	TGCGCCAGCAGCCTAGACTATTCGCTGATTAATGAGCAGTTCTTC	CASSLDYSLINEQFF
TRBV19	TRBJ2-4	TRBD2	.	TGTGCCAGTAGTATTTTCCCTAGCGGGGTATACATTCAGTACTTC	CASSIFPSGVYIQYF
TRBV7-6	TRBJ2-1	.	.	TGTGCCAGCAGCGTTAATCCGTATGAGCAGTTCTTC	CASSVNPYEQFF
TRBV7-2	TRBJ1-5	.	.	TGTGCCAGCAGCTCTAATCCAGGGCATAGCAATCAGCCCCAGCATTTT	CASSSNPGHSNQPQHF